The text below deals with one T cell receptor beta chain. Antigen: not known. The data were taken from a study of immune evolution from preneoplasia to lung adenocarcinoma. Study-wide results and caveats: From normal lung to invasive adenocarcinoma, top clone frequencies appeared to decrease.

Patients had resection in Japan or China between about 2013 and 2017. Only in-frame clones appear in the TCRdb table, and some are missing; sequencing was by immunoSEQ multiplex PCR. The sample shows around 14,000 clones, 80% of them seen only once. This sequence was found in a person between 65 and 79 years old with lung adenocarcinoma. The specimen was FFPE minimally invasive lung adenocarcinoma tissue.

This CDR3 is CASSADDRAYEQYF. The CDR3 region has the DNA TGTGCCAGCAGCGCTGATGACAGAGCCTACGAGCAGTACTTC. The chain carries TRBV11-3 and TRBJ2-7; a possible D gene is TRBD1 (5 bases). The germline V gene encodes CDR1 SGHNT and CDR2 YENEEA. CDR3 length: 14 amino acids. Trimming stripped 5 bases from V and 2 bases from J, with 13 bases between.